This is a list of T cell receptor beta chains from one sample in a study of shared clonotypes between healthy human individuals. TCRdb's table, derived via immunoSEQ multiplex PCR, lists solely in-frame clones and lacks some. The table shows over 850,000 clones, with approximately 80% occurring only once. The sequencing input was memory CD4+ T cells from PBMCs. Every receptor here comes from a man between 18 and 35 years old in good health. Some clones in this sample may be carry-over from other donors' samples. Both conserved end residues are part of each CDR3. A D gene is named only where the DNA matches it firmly. Clone size is given for some rows only: seen once, a few or many times, or a class if the clone is expanded.

clone size	V gene	J gene	D gene	CDR3 DNA	CDR3 protein
.	TRBV27	TRBJ1-4	.	TGTGCCACCAAGACGGGGAAGGGTAATGAAAAACTGTTTTTT	CATKTGKGNEKLFF
many	TRBV4-1	TRBJ1-2	TRBD1	TGCGCCAGCAGTAGGACAGGGTATGGCTACACCTTC	CASSRTGYGYTF
.	TRBV5-5	TRBJ1-1	.	TGTGCCAGCAGCCACGGGGGGGCGCTCACTGAAGCTTTCTTT	CASSHGGALTEAFF
.	TRBV6-5	TRBJ2-2	TRBD2	TGTGCCAGCAGTAGGACTAGCGGGAGTCACGGGGAGCTGTTTTTT	CASSRTSGSHGELFF
.	TRBV4-2	TRBJ2-5	TRBD2	TGTGCCAGCAGCCAGTCCCTGAGCGGGGGAGGGGAAGAGACCCAGTACTTC	CASSQSLSGGGEETQYF
.	TRBV7-3	TRBJ1-1	.	TGTGCCAGCAGCTTATCTCCAGGGCACACTGAAGCTTTCTTT	CASSLSPGHTEAFF
.	TRBV7-9	TRBJ1-5	.	TGTGCCAGCAGCTTAGCCACCAGGGGGCCCCAGCATTTT	CASSLATRGPQHF
.	TRBV28	TRBJ2-7	.	TGTGCCAGCAGTCCAGTCCTCTACGAGCAGTACTTC	CASSPVLYEQYF
.	TRBV28	TRBJ1-2	.	TGTGCCAGCAGTTTGATGTCCGGGGGCGACTATGGCTACACCTTC	CASSLMSGGDYGYTF
.	TRBV10-3	TRBJ1-1	.	TGTGCCATCAGTGAGGCCCCCGGAATGAACACTGAAGCTTTCTTT	CAISEAPGMNTEAFF
.	TRBV5-5	TRBJ1-4	.	TGTGCCAGCAGCCTTGGGACGGGAAATGAAAAACTGTTTTTT	CASSLGTGNEKLFF
.	TRBV5-1	TRBJ2-1	.	TGCGCCAGCAGCTTGGGGGTATCCTACAATGAGCAGTTCTTC	CASSLGVSYNEQFF
.	TRBV28	TRBJ1-1	.	TGTGCCAGCGGGAGAGGGGGGATAGGCACTGAAGCTTTCTTT	CASGRGGIGTEAFF
.	TRBV11-3	TRBJ2-3	.	TGTGCCAGCAGCTTAGGTCCTTCCTCTAGCACAGATACGCAGTATTTT	CASSLGPSSSTDTQYF
.	TRBV19	TRBJ1-2	.	TGTGCCAGTAGTTCCCAATTTTATGGCTACACCTTC	CASSSQFYGYTF
.	TRBV7-2	TRBJ2-3	TRBD1	TGTGCCAGCAGCTTAAAAGGGACAGGGATAACAGATACGCAGTATTTT	CASSLKGTGITDTQYF
few	TRBV7-3	TRBJ2-2	.	TGTGCCAGCAGCAAGGACAGCACTAACGGGGAGCTGTTTTTT	CASSKDSTNGELFF
.	TRBV7-3	TRBJ1-1	.	TGTGCCAGCAGCTTAACTAGGGAACGGGTAGCTTTCTTT	CASSLTRERVAFF
.	TRBV6-1	TRBJ1-1	TRBD1	TGTGCCAGCATTGGACAGGCTGTCATGAACACTGAAGCTTTCTTT	CASIGQAVMNTEAFF
.	TRBV7-2	TRBJ2-3	TRBD1	TGTGCCAGCAGCGTCGACAGGGGGGGAGGCACAGATACGCAGTATTTT	CASSVDRGGGTDTQYF
few	TRBV10-3	TRBJ1-1	.	TGTGCCATCAGTGATAGGACCCTTGGGGCTGAAGCTTTCTTT	CAISDRTLGAEAFF
.	TRBV29-1	TRBJ2-7	.	TGCAGCGTTGTGACCCACTACGAGCAGTACTTC	CSVVTHYEQYF
.	TRBV30	TRBJ2-6	.	TGTGCCTGGAGGTTCTCTGGGGCCAACGTCCTGACTTTC	CAWRFSGANVLTF
.	TRBV6-5	TRBJ1-5	.	TGTGCCAGCAGTTACTCCCAGGGTTGGCAGCCCCAGCATTTT	CASSYSQGWQPQHF
.	TRBV6-6	TRBJ2-3	.	TGTGCCAGCAGTTATGAGGCGGGCAGGGCAGATACGCAGTATTTT	CASSYEAGRADTQYF
.	TRBV5-1	TRBJ2-3	TRBD2	TGCGCCAGCAGCGGAAGCGGGAGACGGGGCACAGATACGCAGTATTTT	CASSGSGRRGTDTQYF
once	TRBV14	TRBJ1-2	.	TGTGCCAGCAGGCCTTCCGGCGGCTATGGCTACACCTTC	CASRPSGGYGYTF
.	TRBV28	TRBJ2-7	TRBD2	TGTGCCAGCAGTCTGGGGAGCGGGAGGGTGTCCTACGAGCAGTACTTC	CASSLGSGRVSYEQYF
.	TRBV7-2	TRBJ2-2	.	TGTGCCAGCAGCTTCGGACCGAACACCGGGGAGCTGTTTTTT	CASSFGPNTGELFF
few	TRBV6-4	TRBJ2-3	TRBD1	TGTGCCAGCAGTGCTGGGACAGCCGAGACAGATACGCAGTATTTT	CASSAGTAETDTQYF
.	TRBV5-1	TRBJ2-2	.	TGCGCCAGCAGGCCGGGACATCTTCCTGGGGGGGAGCTGTTTTTT	CASRPGHLPGGELFF
.	TRBV27	TRBJ2-1	.	TGTGCCAGCAGAAGAAGCAATGAGCAGTTCTTC	CASRRSNEQFF
.	TRBV5-1	TRBJ2-3	TRBD2	TGCGCCAGCAGCGCGAGGACTAGCGGAACAGATACGCAGTATTTT	CASSARTSGTDTQYF
few	TRBV9	TRBJ2-3	.	TGTGCCAGCAGCGTAGAGGTAACGGCAGATACGCAGTATTTT	CASSVEVTADTQYF
.	TRBV5-6	TRBJ1-5	TRBD1	TGTGCCAGCAGCTTCCGGGACAGGGGCCGCAATCAGCCCCAGCATTTT	CASSFRDRGRNQPQHF
.	TRBV27	TRBJ1-2	TRBD1	TGTGCCAGCAGTCTCCCCGGACAGGCGGGAGGCTACACCTTC	CASSLPGQAGGYTF
.	TRBV7-3	TRBJ1-4	TRBD1	TGTGCCAGCAGCTGGCCCGGGACAGGGGTAGAAACTAATGAAAAACTGTTTTTT	CASSWPGTGVETNEKLFF
.	TRBV6-5	TRBJ2-1	.	TGTGCCAGCAGTTACGGTCAGGGAAAGGGTGAGCAGTTCTTC	CASSYGQGKGEQFF
.	TRBV27	TRBJ2-7	TRBD1	TGTGCCAGCAGGTCCGGGACAGGGATTATCTACGAGCAGTACTTC	CASRSGTGIIYEQYF
.	TRBV4-2	TRBJ2-5	.	TGTGCCAGCAGCCAAGGGGACATCGCAGGGCGAGAGACCCAGTACTTC	CASSQGDIAGRETQYF
few	TRBV2	TRBJ1-1	.	TGTGCCAGCAGATTGACCCAGAGTCAGGCTGAAGCTTTCTTT	CASRLTQSQAEAFF
once	TRBV6-1	TRBJ1-5	TRBD1	TGTGCCAGCAGTGCCCTGCCGGGACAGGGGGCAATCCAGCCCCAGCATTTT	CASSALPGQGAIQPQHF
.	TRBV25-1	TRBJ1-1	TRBD1	TGTGCCAGCAGGCGAACAGGGGGTGGGACTGAAGCTTTCTTT	CASRRTGGGTEAFF
.	TRBV2	TRBJ2-7	.	TGTGCCAGCCGGCTCGGGCCCTACGAGCAGTACTTC	CASRLGPYEQYF
.	TRBV29-1	TRBJ2-3	TRBD1	TGCAGCGTTGCGGGGACAGGTGGGGCAGATACGCAGTATTTT	CSVAGTGGADTQYF
.	TRBV25-1	TRBJ1-1	.	TGTGCCAGCAGAGGACAGTTGAACACTGAAGCTTTCTTT	CASRGQLNTEAFF
.	TRBV6-1	TRBJ1-1	.	TGTGCCAGCAGTACCCGGTCCGACTTCGGGAAAGCTTTCTTT	CASSTRSDFGKAFF
.	TRBV7-2	TRBJ1-2	.	TGTGCCAGCAGCGCCGGGGCAGTACGGAAGTATGGCTACACCTTC	CASSAGAVRKYGYTF
.	TRBV27	TRBJ2-3	TRBD1	TGTGCCAGCACTCACAGGGGGCTGGGCACAGATACGCAGTATTTT	CASTHRGLGTDTQYF
few	TRBV20-1	TRBJ2-5	.	TGCAGTGCTGCAGGGAAGGAGACCCAGTACTTC	CSAAGKETQYF
.	TRBV28	TRBJ2-5	TRBD2	TGTGCCAGCACGACCGGGACTAGCGCTAAAGAGACCCAGTACTTC	CASTTGTSAKETQYF
few	TRBV11-2	TRBJ2-7	.	TGTGCCAGCAGCTTTAGTTTCTCCTACGAGCAGTACTTC	CASSFSFSYEQYF
.	TRBV7-2	TRBJ2-3	TRBD1	TGTGCCAGCAGCGTCGGCCGGGACAGGAGCACAGATACGCAGTATTTT	CASSVGRDRSTDTQYF
.	TRBV5-1	TRBJ1-1	.	TGCGCCAGCAGCCGTCGACCCGGACCCCGGGCCGTGAACACTGAAGCTTTCTTT	CASSRRPGPRAVNTEAFF
.	TRBV28	TRBJ1-5	TRBD1	TGTGCCAGCAGCCCTACAGGGGATAGCAATCAGCCCCAGCATTTT	CASSPTGDSNQPQHF
.	TRBV5-5	TRBJ1-4	.	TGTGCCAGCAGCTTCCGGGACAAGAACAATGAAAAACTGTTTTTT	CASSFRDKNNEKLFF
few	TRBV28	TRBJ2-1	TRBD2	TGTGCCACCAGCCCGGGGACTAGCTGGGGGGAGCAGTTCTTC	CATSPGTSWGEQFF